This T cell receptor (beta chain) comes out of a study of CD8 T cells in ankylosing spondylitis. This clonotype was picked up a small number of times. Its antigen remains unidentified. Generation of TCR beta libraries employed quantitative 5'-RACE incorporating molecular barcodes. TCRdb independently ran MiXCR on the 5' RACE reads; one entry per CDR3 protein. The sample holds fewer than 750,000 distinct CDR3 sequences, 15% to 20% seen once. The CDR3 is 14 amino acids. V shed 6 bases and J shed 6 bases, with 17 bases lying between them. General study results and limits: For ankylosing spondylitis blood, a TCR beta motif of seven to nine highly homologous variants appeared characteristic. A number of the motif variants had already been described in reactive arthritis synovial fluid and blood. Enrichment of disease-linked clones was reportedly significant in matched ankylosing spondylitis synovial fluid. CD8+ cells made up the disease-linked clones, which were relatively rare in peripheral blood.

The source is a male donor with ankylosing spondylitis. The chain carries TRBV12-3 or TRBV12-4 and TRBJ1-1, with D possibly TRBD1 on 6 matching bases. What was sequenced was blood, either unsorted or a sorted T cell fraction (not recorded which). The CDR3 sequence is CASSALGQTAEAFF. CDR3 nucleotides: TGTGCCAGCAGCGCTCTCGGACAGACCGCTGAAGCTTTCTTT.